The T cell receptor beta chain described here comes from a study of blood T cell repertoires in COVID-19. Study overall: The origin of the acute and convalescent COVID-19 samples was the United States, Italy and Spain.

In the original workflow: Using reference gene primer amplification, nucleated cell counts were estimated. Repertoires were generated with immunoSEQ multiplex PCR, while TCRdb's copy carries only in-frame clones and drops some. From that table come the V and J calls and clone size; the DNA was used to work out D and trimming. This sample yields fewer than 650,000 clones, of which about 89% are seen a single time; about 8% belongs to the top ten. The CDR3 sequence is 15 residues long. The germline V gene encodes CDR1 SGHDT and CDR2 YYEEEE. V was trimmed by 6 bases and J by 4 bases, leaving 17 bases between them.

Sequences were obtained from peripheral blood. The clonotype originates from a woman aged 50 to 60 with COVID-19, enrolled during active disease. V gene TRBV5-6 combines with J gene TRBJ1-3, with D maybe TRBD1 (5 bases). The CDR3: CASTAVGGSGNTIYF. CDR3 in DNA: TGTGCCAGCACAGCTGTCGGGGGATCCGGAAACACCATATATTTT. Drawing the rest from reference TRBV5-6 and TRBJ1-3, the complete variable domain is DAGVTQSPTHLIKTRGQQVTLRCSPKSGHDTVSWYQQALGQGPQFIFQYYEEEERQRGNFPDRFSGHQFPNYSSELNVNALLLGDSALYLCASTAVGGSGNTIYFGEGSWLTVV.